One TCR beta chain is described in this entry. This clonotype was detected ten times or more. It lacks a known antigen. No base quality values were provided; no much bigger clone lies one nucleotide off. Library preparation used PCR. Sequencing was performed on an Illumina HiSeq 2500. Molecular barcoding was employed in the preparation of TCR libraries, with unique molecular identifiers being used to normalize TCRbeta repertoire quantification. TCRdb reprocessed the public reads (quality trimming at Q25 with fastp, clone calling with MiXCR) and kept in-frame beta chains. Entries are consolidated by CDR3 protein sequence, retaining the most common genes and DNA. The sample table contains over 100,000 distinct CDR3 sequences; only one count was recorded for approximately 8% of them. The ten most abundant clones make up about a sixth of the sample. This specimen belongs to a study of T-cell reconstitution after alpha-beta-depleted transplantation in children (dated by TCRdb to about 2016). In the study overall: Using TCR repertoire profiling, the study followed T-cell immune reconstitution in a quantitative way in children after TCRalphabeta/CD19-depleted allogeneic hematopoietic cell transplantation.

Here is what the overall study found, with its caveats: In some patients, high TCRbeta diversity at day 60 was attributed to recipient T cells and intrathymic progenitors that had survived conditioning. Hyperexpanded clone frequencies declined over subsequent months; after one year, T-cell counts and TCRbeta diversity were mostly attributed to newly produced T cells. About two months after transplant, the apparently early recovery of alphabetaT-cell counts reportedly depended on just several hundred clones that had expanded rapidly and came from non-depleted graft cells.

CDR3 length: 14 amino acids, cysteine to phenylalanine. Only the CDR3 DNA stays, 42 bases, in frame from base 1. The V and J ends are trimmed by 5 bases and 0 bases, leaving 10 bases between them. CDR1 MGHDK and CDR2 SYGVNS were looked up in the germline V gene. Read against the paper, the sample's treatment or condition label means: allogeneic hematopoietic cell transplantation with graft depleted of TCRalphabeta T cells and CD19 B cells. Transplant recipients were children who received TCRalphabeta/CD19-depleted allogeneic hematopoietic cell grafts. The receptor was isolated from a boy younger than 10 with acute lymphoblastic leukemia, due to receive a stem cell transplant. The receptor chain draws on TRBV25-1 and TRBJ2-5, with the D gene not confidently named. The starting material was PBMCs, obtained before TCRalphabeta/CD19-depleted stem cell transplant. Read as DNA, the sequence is TGTGCCAGCAGTAAGGTAGCCCACCAAGAGACCCAGTACTTC. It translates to CASSKVAHQETQYF.